This TCR beta chain was captured by sequencing in a study of OX40 agonist ivuxolimab in advanced cancers. Looking at the study overall: Enrollees could have had prior anti-PD-1, anti-PD-L1 or anti-CTLA-4 therapy, which 35% to 40% had received. Study results and limitations: Compared with others, partial responders at 0.1-3.0 mg/kg displayed clonal expansion among the lowest. Dose levels from 0.1 to 3.0 mg/kg saw CD4+ and CD8+ blood T cells expand clonally by week 6.

The length of the CDR3 is 16 residues. CDR1 is SGHKS and CDR2 is YYEKEE in the germline V gene (reference sequence). The V end was cut by 3 bases, the J end by 8 bases, with 23 bases between. Blood draws occurred at baseline, cycle 4 day 1, and cycle 7 day 1. The data were produced by immunoSEQ multiplex PCR, yet TCRdb's version contains in-frame clones alone and is incomplete. The table has 75,000 to 80,000 clones, approximately 87% seen once. In the case of this clone: The antigen remains unidentified.

The sequenced sample was CD4+ or CD8+ T cells sorted from blood, obtained in a trial of the OX40 agonist ivuxolimab. The chain couples TRBV5-5 to TRBJ1-2; D may be TRBD1 (5 bases). This TCR was sampled from an adult with an advanced solid tumor such as melanoma, head and neck, liver or kidney cancer. The CDR3 loop is CASSSGGPGMGRGYTF. CDR3 in DNA: TGTGCCAGCAGCTCTGGAGGGCCAGGGATGGGCAGGGGCTACACCTTC.